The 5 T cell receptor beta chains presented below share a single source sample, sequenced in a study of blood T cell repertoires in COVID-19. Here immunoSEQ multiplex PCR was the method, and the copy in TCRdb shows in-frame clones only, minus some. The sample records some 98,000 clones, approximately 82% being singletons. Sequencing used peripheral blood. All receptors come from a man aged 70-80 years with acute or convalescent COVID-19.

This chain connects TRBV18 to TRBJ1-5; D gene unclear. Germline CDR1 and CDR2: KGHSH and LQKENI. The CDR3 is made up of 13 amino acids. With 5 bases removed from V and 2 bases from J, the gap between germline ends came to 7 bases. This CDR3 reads CASSRSGNQPQHF. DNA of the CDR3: TGTGCCAGCTCAAGGAGCGGCAATCAGCCCCAGCATTTT.

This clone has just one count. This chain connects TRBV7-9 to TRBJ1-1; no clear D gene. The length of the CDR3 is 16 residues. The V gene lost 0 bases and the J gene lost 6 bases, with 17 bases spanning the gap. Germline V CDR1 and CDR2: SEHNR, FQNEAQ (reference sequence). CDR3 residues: CASSLAYLLGAAEAFF. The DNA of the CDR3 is TGTGCCAGCAGCTTAGCGTATTTACTCGGAGCGGCTGAAGCTTTCTTT.

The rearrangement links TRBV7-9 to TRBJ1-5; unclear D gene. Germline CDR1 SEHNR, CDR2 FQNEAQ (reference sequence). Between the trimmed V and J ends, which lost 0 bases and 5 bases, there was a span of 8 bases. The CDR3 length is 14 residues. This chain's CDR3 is CASSLATRDQPQHF. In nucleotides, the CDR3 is TGTGCCAGCAGCTTAGCCACACGGGATCAGCCCCAGCATTTT. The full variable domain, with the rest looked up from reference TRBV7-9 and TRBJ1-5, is DTGVSQNPRHKITKRGQNVTFRCDPISEHNRLYWYRQTLGQGPEFLTYFQNEAQLEKSRLLSDRFSAERPKGSFSTLEIQRTEQGDSAMYLCASSLATRDQPQHFGDGTRLSIL.

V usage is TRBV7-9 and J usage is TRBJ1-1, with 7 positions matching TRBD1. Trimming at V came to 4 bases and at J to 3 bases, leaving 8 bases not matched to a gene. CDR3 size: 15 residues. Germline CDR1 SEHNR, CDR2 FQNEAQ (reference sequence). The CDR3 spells CASSSATGKHTEAFF. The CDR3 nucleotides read TGTGCCAGCAGCTCCGCGACAGGGAAGCACACTGAAGCTTTCTTT.

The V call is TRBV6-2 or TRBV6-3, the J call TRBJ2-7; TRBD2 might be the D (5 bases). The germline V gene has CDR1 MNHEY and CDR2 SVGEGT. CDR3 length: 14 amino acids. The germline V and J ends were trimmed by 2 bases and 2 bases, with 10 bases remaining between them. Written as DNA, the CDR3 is TGTGCCAGCAGTTACCAGCGGAAGACCTACGAGCAGTACTTC. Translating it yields CASSYQRKTYEQYF.